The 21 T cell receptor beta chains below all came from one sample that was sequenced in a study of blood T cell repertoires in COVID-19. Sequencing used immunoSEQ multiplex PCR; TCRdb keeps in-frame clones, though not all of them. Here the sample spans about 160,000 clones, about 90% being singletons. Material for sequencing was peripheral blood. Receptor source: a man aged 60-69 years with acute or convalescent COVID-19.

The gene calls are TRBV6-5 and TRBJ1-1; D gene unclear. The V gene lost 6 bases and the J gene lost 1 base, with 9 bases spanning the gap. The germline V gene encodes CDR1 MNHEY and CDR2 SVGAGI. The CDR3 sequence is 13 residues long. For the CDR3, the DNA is TGTGCCAGCAGAGACACACCGAACACTGAAGCTTTCTTT. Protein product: CASRDTPNTEAFF.

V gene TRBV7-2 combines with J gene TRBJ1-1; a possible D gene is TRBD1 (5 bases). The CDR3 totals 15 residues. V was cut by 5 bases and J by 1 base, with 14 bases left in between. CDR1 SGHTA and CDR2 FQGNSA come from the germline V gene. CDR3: CASSLRQKTNTEAFF. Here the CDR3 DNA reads TGTGCCAGCAGCCTAAGACAGAAAACGAACACTGAAGCTTTCTTT.

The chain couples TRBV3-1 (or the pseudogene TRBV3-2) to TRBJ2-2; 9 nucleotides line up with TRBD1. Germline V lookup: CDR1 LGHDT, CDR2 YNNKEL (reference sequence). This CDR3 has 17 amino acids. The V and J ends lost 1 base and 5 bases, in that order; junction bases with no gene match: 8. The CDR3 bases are TGTGCCAGCAGCCAAGGGGACAGGGACCCGGGTACCGGGGAGCTGTTTTTT. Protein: CASSQGDRDPGTGELFF.

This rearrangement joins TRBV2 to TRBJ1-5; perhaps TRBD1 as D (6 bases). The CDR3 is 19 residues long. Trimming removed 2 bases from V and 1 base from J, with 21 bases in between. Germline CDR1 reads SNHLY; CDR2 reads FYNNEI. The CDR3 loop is CASSESTGRSVRSNQPQHF. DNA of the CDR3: TGTGCCAGCAGTGAAAGTACAGGGCGATCAGTAAGGAGCAATCAGCCCCAGCATTTT. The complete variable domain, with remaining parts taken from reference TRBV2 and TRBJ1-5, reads EPEVTQTPSHQVTQMGQEVILRCVPISNHLYFYWYRQILGQKVEFLVSFYNNEISEKSEIFDDQFSVERPDGSNFTLKIRSTKLEDSAMYFCASSESTGRSVRSNQPQHFGDGTRLSIL.

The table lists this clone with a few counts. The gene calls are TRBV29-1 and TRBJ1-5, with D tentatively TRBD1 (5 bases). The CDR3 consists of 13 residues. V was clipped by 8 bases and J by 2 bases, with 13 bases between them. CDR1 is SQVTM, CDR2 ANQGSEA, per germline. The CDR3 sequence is CSYSGGGNQPQHF. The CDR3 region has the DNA TGCAGCTACTCGGGGGGGGGCAATCAGCCCCAGCATTTT.

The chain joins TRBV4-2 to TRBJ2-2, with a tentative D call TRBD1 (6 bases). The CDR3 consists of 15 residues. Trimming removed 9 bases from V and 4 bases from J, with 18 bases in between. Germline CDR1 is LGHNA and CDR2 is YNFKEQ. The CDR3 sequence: CASLGGSRSTGELFF. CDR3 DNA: TGTGCCAGTTTAGGGGGTTCCAGGAGCACCGGGGAGCTGTTTTTT.

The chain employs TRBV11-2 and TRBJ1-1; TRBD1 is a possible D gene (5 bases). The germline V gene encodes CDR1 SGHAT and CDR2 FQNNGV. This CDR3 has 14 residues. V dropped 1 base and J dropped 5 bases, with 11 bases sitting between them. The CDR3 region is CASSLGVGGTEAFF. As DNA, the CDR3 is TGTGCCAGCAGCTTAGGAGTGGGGGGAACTGAAGCTTTCTTT.

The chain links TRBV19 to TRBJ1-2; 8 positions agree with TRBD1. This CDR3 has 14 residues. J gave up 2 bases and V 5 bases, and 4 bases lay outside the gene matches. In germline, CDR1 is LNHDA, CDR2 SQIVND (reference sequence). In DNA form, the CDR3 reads TGTGCCAGTAGTTCCCGACAGGGGAACTATGGCTACACCTTC. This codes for CASSSRQGNYGYTF.

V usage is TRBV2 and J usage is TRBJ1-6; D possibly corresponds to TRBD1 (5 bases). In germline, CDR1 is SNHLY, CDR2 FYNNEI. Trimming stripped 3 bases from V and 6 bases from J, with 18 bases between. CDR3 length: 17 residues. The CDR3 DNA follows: TGTGCCAGCAGTGATCTCTACTACGGGACTCTTAATTCACCCCTCCACTTT. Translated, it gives CASSDLYYGTLNSPLHF.

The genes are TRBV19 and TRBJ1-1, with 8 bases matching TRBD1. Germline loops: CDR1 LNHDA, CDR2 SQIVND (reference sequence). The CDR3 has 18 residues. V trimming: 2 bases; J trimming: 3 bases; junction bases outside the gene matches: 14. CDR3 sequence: CASSISLPQGASHTEAFF. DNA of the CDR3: TGTGCCAGTAGTATATCCCTACCCCAGGGGGCGTCTCACACTGAAGCTTTCTTT.

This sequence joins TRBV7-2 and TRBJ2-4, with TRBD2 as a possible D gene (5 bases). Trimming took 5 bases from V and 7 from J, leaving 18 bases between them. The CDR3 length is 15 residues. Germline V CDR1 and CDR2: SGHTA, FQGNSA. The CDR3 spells CASSVGLSGGNIQYF. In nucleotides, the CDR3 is TGTGCCAGCAGCGTTGGCTTGTCGGGCGGGAACATTCAGTACTTC.

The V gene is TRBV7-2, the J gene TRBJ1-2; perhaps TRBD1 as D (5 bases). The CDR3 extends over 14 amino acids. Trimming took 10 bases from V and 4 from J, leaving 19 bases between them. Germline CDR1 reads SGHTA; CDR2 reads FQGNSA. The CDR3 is CANSGGTNPYGYTF. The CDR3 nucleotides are TGTGCCAACTCGGGAGGGACGAACCCCTATGGCTACACCTTC.

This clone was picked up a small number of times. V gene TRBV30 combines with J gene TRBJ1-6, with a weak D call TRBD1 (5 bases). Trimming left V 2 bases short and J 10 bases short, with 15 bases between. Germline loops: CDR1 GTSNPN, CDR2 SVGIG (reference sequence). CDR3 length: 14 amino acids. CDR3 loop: CAWSWGGVESPLHF. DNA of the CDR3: TGTGCCTGGAGTTGGGGAGGGGTAGAGTCACCCCTCCACTTT.

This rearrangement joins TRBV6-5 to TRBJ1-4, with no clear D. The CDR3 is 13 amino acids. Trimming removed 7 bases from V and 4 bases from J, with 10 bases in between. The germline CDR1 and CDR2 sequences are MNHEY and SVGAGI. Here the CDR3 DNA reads TGTGCCAGCATCGGCAGGTTTAATGAAAAACTGTTTTTT. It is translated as CASIGRFNEKLFF.

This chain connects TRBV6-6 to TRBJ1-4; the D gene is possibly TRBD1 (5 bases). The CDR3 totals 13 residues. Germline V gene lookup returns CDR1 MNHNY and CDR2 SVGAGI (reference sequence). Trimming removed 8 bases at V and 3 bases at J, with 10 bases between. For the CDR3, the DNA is TGTGCCAGCGACAGAGGAGCTAATGAAAAACTGTTTTTT. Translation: CASDRGANEKLFF.

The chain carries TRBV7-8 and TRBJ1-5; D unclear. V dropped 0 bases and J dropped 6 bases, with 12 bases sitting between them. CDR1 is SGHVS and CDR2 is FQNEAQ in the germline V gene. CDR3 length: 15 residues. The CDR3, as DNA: TGTGCCAGCAGCTTAGCGGGGAGTAGGAGTCAGCCCCAGCATTTT. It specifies CASSLAGSRSQPQHF.

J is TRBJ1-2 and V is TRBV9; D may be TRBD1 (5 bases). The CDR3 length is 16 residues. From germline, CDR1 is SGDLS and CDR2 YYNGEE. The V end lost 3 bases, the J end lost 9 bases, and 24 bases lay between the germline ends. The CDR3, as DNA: TGTGCCAGCAGCGGCGGGGGAGACGCTTTTGGGCCTCGCTACACCTTC. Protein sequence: CASSGGGDAFGPRYTF.

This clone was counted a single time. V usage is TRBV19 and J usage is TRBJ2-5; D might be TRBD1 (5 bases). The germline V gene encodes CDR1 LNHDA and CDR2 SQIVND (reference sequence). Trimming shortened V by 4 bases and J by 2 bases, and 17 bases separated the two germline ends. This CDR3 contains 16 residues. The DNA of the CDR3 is TGTGCCAGTAGTACCCAGGGTAGAATAGCACAAGAGACCCAGTACTTC. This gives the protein CASSTQGRIAQETQYF.

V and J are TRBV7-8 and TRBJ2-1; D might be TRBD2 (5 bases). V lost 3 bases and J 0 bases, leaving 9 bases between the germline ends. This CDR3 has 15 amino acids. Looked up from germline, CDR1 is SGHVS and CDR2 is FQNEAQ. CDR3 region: CASSLKDFSYNEQFF. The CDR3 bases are TGTGCCAGCAGCTTGAAGGACTTCTCCTACAATGAGCAGTTCTTC.

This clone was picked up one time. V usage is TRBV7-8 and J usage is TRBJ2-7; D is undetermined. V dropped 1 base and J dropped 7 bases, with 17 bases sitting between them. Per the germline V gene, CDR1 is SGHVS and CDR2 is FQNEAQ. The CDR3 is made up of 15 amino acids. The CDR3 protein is CASSLVVQTIMEQYF. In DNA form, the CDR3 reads TGTGCCAGCAGCTTAGTTGTACAGACCATCATGGAGCAGTACTTC.

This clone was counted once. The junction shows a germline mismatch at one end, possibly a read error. The CDR3 loop reads CASSLSGTATGNTIYF. In DNA form, the CDR3 reads TGTGCCAGCAGCTTATCAGGAACCGCCACTGGGAACACCATATATTTT. V usage is TRBV11-2 and J usage is TRBJ1-3; D remains unclear. The germline V gene encodes CDR1 SGHAT and CDR2 FQNNGV. The CDR3 is 16 residues long.